Following are 30 T cell receptor beta chains from one sample sequenced in a study of T cell changes during pregnancy in multiple sclerosis (dated by TCRdb to about 2019). Library preparation was by the immunoSEQ multiplex PCR assay. In TCRdb, the immuneACCESS table is reduced to in-frame sequences with V and J assigned. These tables do not hold every clone; where another copy was compared, an unresolved V gene accounts for under half, and the others remain unexplained. The sample table shows under 100,000 clones, and 90% to 95% are seen once. The ten largest make up more than 0.95% of the sample. The source was peripheral blood, collected in the second trimester of pregnancy. The receptors stem from a female donor with multiple sclerosis, enrolled in a pregnancy study.

V and J are TRBV5-1 and TRBJ2-1; 7 bases align to TRBD2. V shed 1 base, J shed 0 bases, and the junction held 10 bases outside the gene matches. This CDR3 contains 18 residues. CDR1 and CDR2 (germline): SGHRS, YFSETQ. CDR3: CASSLFTAGATSYNEQFF. Written as DNA, the CDR3 is TGCGCCAGCAGCTTGTTTACCGCGGGAGCCACCTCCTACAATGAGCAGTTCTTC. Based on the CDR3 plus reference TRBV5-1 and TRBJ2-1, the full variable domain is KAGVTQTPRYLIKTRGQQVTLSCSPISGHRSVSWYQQTPGQGLQFLFEYFSETQRNKGNFPGRFSGRQFSNSRSEMNVSTLELGDSALYLCASSLFTAGATSYNEQFFGPGTRLTVL.

The chain links TRBV28 to TRBJ1-1, with no clear D. The germline V and J ends were trimmed by 5 bases and 1 base, with 11 bases remaining between them. Germline CDR1 MDHEN, CDR2 SYDVKM. The CDR3 sequence is 14 residues long. The CDR3 DNA reads as TGTGCCAGCAGTCTCCCAGGTCGGAACACTGAAGCTTTCTTT. Its translation: CASSLPGRNTEAFF.

The J gene is TRBJ2-1, the V gene TRBV2; 11 bases line up with TRBD2. Germline CDR1 and CDR2: SNHLY and FYNNEI. Trimming cost V 3 bases and J 8 bases; bases outside gene matches: 9. The CDR3 spans 16 residues. The CDR3 sequence is CASSDYSGRARDEQFF. The CDR3 DNA is TGTGCCAGCAGTGATTATAGCGGGAGGGCCAGGGATGAGCAGTTCTTC. The full variable domain, with the rest looked up from reference TRBV2 and TRBJ2-1, is EPEVTQTPSHQVTQMGQEVILRCVPISNHLYFYWYRQILGQKVEFLVSFYNNEISEKSEIFDDQFSVERPDGSNFTLKIRSTKLEDSAMYFCASSDYSGRARDEQFFGPGTRLTVL.

The V call is TRBV6-6, the J call TRBJ2-1, with 14 bases matching TRBD2. After removal of 7 bases from V and 8 bases from J, the junction contained 7 bases not matched to a gene. Germline-derived CDR1 and CDR2 are MNHNY and SVGAGI (reference sequence). The CDR3 runs to 15 residues. Here the CDR3 reads CASTETSGRVHEQFF. The CDR3 DNA reads TGTGCCAGCACCGAGACTAGCGGGAGGGTACATGAGCAGTTCTTC.

V is TRBV27 and J is TRBJ2-1, with D hard to call. From germline, CDR1 is MNHEY and CDR2 SMNVEV (reference sequence). V was shortened by 6 bases and J by 0 bases, with 6 bases between the two germline ends. There are 13 residues in the CDR3. The CDR3 sequence: CASRLSSYNEQFF. The CDR3, as DNA: TGTGCCAGCAGGCTTAGCTCCTACAATGAGCAGTTCTTC.

This clone has just one count. The V and J genes are TRBV7-2 and TRBJ1-2, with 9 bases identical to TRBD1. Germline lookup yields CDR1 SGHTA and CDR2 FQGNSA. This CDR3 has 16 amino acids. V shed 1 base, J shed 2 bases, and the junction held 5 bases outside the gene matches. This chain's CDR3 is CASSLGGTGQNYGYTF. The CDR3 DNA follows: TGTGCCAGCAGCTTAGGGGGGACAGGGCAGAACTATGGCTACACCTTC.

This rearrangement joins TRBV15 to TRBJ2-7; the D is unclear. V lost 1 base, J lost 0 bases, and 10 bases lay in between. The CDR3 sequence is 15 residues long. Per germline, CDR1 LNHNV and CDR2 YYDKDF (reference sequence). CDR3 residues: CATSRGTSSSYEQYF. DNA for the CDR3: TGTGCCACCAGCAGAGGCACGAGTAGCTCCTACGAGCAGTACTTC.

This chain links TRBV5-6 with TRBJ1-1; D is unresolved. The V end was cut by 2 bases, the J end by 6 bases, with 14 bases between. CDR1 is SGHDT, CDR2 YYEEEE, per germline. This CDR3 is 14 amino acids long. In nucleotides, the CDR3 is TGTGCCAGCAGCTTTAGTTTCGCGGGCGCTGAAGCTTTCTTT. Translation gives CASSFSFAGAEAFF.

This chain joins TRBV7-2 and TRBJ1-5; the D gene is possibly TRBD1 (5 bases). The ends were cut back, 6 bases at V and 5 bases at J, with 17 bases in the middle. The CDR3 is 15 amino acids. CDR1 is SGHTA, CDR2 FQGNSA, per germline. The CDR3 nucleotides are TGTGCCAGCAGGCCGGGGCCTGGGGAGGATCAGCCCCAGCATTTT. Its protein product is CASRPGPGEDQPQHF.

The chain links TRBV4-1 to TRBJ1-1; TRBD1 might be the D (5 bases). V shed 4 bases and J shed 0 bases, with 15 bases lying between them. This CDR3 comprises 16 residues. Germline lookup yields CDR1 MGHRA and CDR2 YSYEKL. CDR3 coding DNA: TGCGCCAGCAGCCCCCCCGGGGGAAGAATGAACACTGAAGCTTTCTTT. It encodes CASSPPGGRMNTEAFF.

CDR3 DNA sequence: TGTGCCAGCAGCGCATCGGGGGGAGACGAGCAGTACTTC. Encoded protein: CASSASGGDEQYF. The chain has TRBV5-4 and TRBJ2-7, with 7 bases aligning to TRBD2. This CDR3 is built from 13 residues. V dropped 4 bases and J dropped 5; count of bases not matched to a gene: 6. Germline V gene lookup returns CDR1 SGHNT and CDR2 YYREEE (reference sequence). The full variable domain, in which reference TRBV5-4 and TRBJ2-7 provide the parts outside the CDR3, is ETGVTQSPTHLIKTRGQQVTLRCSSQSGHNTVSWYQQALGQGPQFIFQYYREEENGRGNFPPRFSGLQFPNYSSELNVNALELDDSALYLCASSASGGDEQYFGPGTRLTVT.

V and J are TRBV7-2 and TRBJ1-2; D is unresolved. The CDR3 consists of 11 residues. V was trimmed by 4 bases and J by 5 bases, leaving 5 bases between them. Germline V gene sequence: CDR1 SGHTA, CDR2 FQGNSA. In DNA form, the CDR3 reads TGTGCCAGCAGCTCGTTGTATGGCTACACCTTC. Protein product: CASSSLYGYTF.

The chain employs TRBV6-5 and TRBJ1-1; 8 bases line up with TRBD1. The germline V gene encodes CDR1 MNHEY and CDR2 SVGAGI. The CDR3 length is 15 residues. After removal of 6 bases from V and 5 bases from J, the junction contained 11 bases not matched to a gene. The DNA of the CDR3 is TGTGCCAGCAGGCGAGACAGGGGAGGAGGGACTGAAGCTTTCTTT. Amino acid sequence: CASRRDRGGGTEAFF.

The J gene is TRBJ2-7, the V gene TRBV6-6; D gene uncertain. CDR1 and CDR2 from the germline V gene are MNHNY and SVGAGI (reference sequence). The V gene lost 0 bases and the J gene lost 4 bases, with 13 bases spanning the gap. The CDR3 is 15 amino acids. DNA of the CDR3: TGTGCCAGCAGTTACTCGGGCCGAAAAGCTTACGAGCAGTACTTC. Translation gives CASSYSGRKAYEQYF.

This chain links TRBV7-3 with TRBJ2-7; 8 bases map to TRBD2. Trimming cost V 0 bases and J 7 bases; bases outside gene matches: 11. The CDR3 runs to 16 residues. Germline loops: CDR1 SGHTA, CDR2 FQGTGA. CDR3 loop: CASSLTGTGGPQEQYF. The CDR3 nucleotides are TGTGCCAGCAGCTTAACGGGTACGGGAGGGCCCCAAGAGCAGTACTTC.

The V and J genes are TRBV5-1 and TRBJ2-5; TRBD2 might be the D (6 bases). The CDR3 spans 14 residues. With 0 bases removed from V and 3 bases from J, the gap between germline ends came to 9 bases. Germline CDR1 SGHRS, CDR2 YFSETQ. The CDR3 region is CASSLASGEETQYF. The DNA of the CDR3 is TGCGCCAGCAGCTTGGCCTCGGGGGAAGAGACCCAGTACTTC.

J is TRBJ2-3 and V is TRBV4-1; TRBD1 is a possible D gene (6 bases). The germline V gene has CDR1 MGHRA and CDR2 YSYEKL. Trimming removed 0 bases from V and 3 bases from J, with 16 bases in between. The CDR3 covers 17 residues. This chain's CDR3 is CASSQDNRGKRTDTQYF. The CDR3 coding sequence is TGCGCCAGCAGCCAAGATAATAGGGGGAAGAGGACAGATACGCAGTATTTT.

This chain links TRBV11-2 with TRBJ2-3, with D perhaps TRBD2 (7 bases). The CDR3 is 16 amino acids. The germline CDR1 and CDR2 sequences are SGHAT and FQNNGV. Trimming removed 5 bases from V and 6 bases from J, with 21 bases in between. The CDR3 sequence is CASSARGGGGDDTQYF. DNA for the CDR3: TGTGCCAGCAGCGCGAGGGGAGGGGGAGGTGATGATACGCAGTATTTT.

V usage is TRBV10-3 and J usage is TRBJ2-3; D is possibly TRBD2 (6 bases). CDR1 is ENHRY and CDR2 is SYGVKD in the germline V gene. V gave up 4 bases and J gave up 2 bases, with 25 bases separating them. CDR3 size: 19 residues. The CDR3 DNA sequence: TGTGCCATCAGTGTGGGTTATCCAGGAAAAGGGGACTTCACAGATACGCAGTATTTT. It yields the protein CAISVGYPGKGDFTDTQYF.

The J gene is TRBJ2-6, the V gene TRBV27; possible D gene TRBD1, 6 bases. Germline CDR1 is MNHEY and CDR2 is SMNVEV (reference sequence). Trimming cost V 5 bases and J 2 bases, with 19 bases left between them. The CDR3 is 18 residues long. The CDR3 protein is CASSTDSSIRPGANVLTF. CDR3 nucleotides: TGTGCCAGCAGTACGGACAGTTCTATAAGACCTGGGGCCAACGTCCTGACTTTC.

The rearrangement joins TRBV6-4 to TRBJ2-6; 8 nucleotides line up with TRBD1. Losses at the gene ends were 3 bases for V and 1 base for J; bases not matched to a gene: 5. Per germline, CDR1 MRHNA and CDR2 SNTAGT. This CDR3 has 17 residues. CDR3 sequence reads: CASSEGQEGSGANVLTF. Here the CDR3 DNA reads TGTGCCAGCAGTGAGGGACAGGAGGGTTCTGGGGCCAACGTCCTGACTTTC.

This sequence joins TRBV19 and TRBJ1-2; 8 bases are a match to TRBD1. Germline assignment: CDR1 LNHDA and CDR2 SQIVND (reference sequence). The CDR3 totals 12 residues. The trim removed 8 bases at V and 8 bases at J, leaving 7 bases unmatched. CDR3 sequence: CASQRQGNGYTF. The CDR3 bases are TGTGCCAGTCAGAGACAGGGGAACGGCTACACCTTC.

The chain recombines TRBV19 with TRBJ1-2; 9 bases agree with TRBD1. Trimming took 5 bases from V and 2 from J; bases not matched to a gene: 9. CDR1 LNHDA and CDR2 SQIVND come from the germline V gene (reference sequence). This CDR3 is 16 amino acids long. The CDR3 coding sequence is TGTGCCAGTAGTCAAGGGGACAGGGTCCGAAACTATGGCTACACCTTC. Translated, it gives CASSQGDRVRNYGYTF.

The V and J genes are TRBV6-1 and TRBJ2-3; D not certain. This CDR3 contains 17 residues. The V end lost 3 bases, the J end lost 3 bases, and 19 bases lay between the germline ends. Looked up from germline, CDR1 is MNHNS and CDR2 is SASEGT. The CDR3 loop is CASSDPPLASATDTQYF. The CDR3 DNA sequence: TGTGCCAGCAGTGACCCTCCGTTAGCTAGTGCAACAGATACGCAGTATTTT.

The chain employs TRBV30 and TRBJ2-7, with TRBD1 as a possible D gene (5 bases). The CDR3 contains 11 residues. The V end lost 3 bases, the J end lost 4 bases, and 7 bases lay between the germline ends. Germline V gene data show CDR1 as GTSNPN and CDR2 as SVGIG (reference sequence). Here the CDR3 DNA reads TGTGCCTGGAGGACAGATTACGAGCAGTACTTC. This gives the protein CAWRTDYEQYF. The full variable domain, in which reference TRBV30 and TRBJ2-7 provide the parts outside the CDR3, is SQTIHQWPATLVQPVGSPLSLECTVEGTSNPNLYWYRQAAGRGLQLLFYSVGIGQISSEVPQNLSASRPQDRQFILSSKKLLLSDSGFYLCAWRTDYEQYFGPGTRLTVT.

This chain links TRBV19 with TRBJ2-5; D possibly corresponds to TRBD2 (5 bases). CDR1 is LNHDA and CDR2 is SQIVND in the germline V gene (reference sequence). V gave up 4 bases and J gave up 4 bases, with 10 bases separating them. The CDR3 length is 13 residues. The CDR3 sequence is CASSSFGGETQYF. CDR3 nucleotides: TGTGCCAGTAGTAGTTTTGGAGGAGAGACCCAGTACTTC.

The rearrangement uses TRBV12-5 and TRBJ1-4; D perhaps matches TRBD1 (6 bases). Germline CDR1 reads LGHNT; CDR2 reads FRNRAP. This CDR3 has 15 amino acids. V dropped 5 bases and J dropped 7 bases, with 17 bases sitting between them. The CDR3 is CASGLWQGLGEKLFF. DNA of the CDR3: TGTGCTAGTGGTCTATGGCAGGGGTTAGGTGAAAAACTGTTTTTT.

The J gene is TRBJ2-5, the V gene TRBV9; 10 nucleotides agree with TRBD1. The CDR3 has 14 amino acids. The junction had 5 bases not matched to a gene; V was cut back by 4 bases and J by 5 bases. Germline V gene data show CDR1 as SGDLS and CDR2 as YYNGEE. The CDR3 DNA sequence: TGTGCCAGCAGCCCCGGGACAGGGGACGAGACCCAGTACTTC. Amino acids: CASSPGTGDETQYF. The whole variable domain, remainder taken from reference TRBV9 and TRBJ2-5, is DSGVTQTPKHLITATGQRVTLRCSPRSGDLSVYWYQQSLDQGLQFLIQYYNGEERAKGNILERFSAQQFPDLHSELNLSSLELGDSALYFCASSPGTGDETQYFGPGTRLLVL.

The chain uses TRBV7-2 and TRBJ2-7; no firm D call. V lost 2 bases and J 6 bases, leaving 11 bases between the germline ends. Germline CDR1 and CDR2: SGHTA and FQGNSA. There are 13 residues in the CDR3. The CDR3 DNA reads as TGTGCCAGCAGCTTAACCCTAGTCGCCGAGCAGTACTTC. Encoded protein: CASSLTLVAEQYF.

The V and J genes are TRBV27 and TRBJ2-3; D not resolved. The germline V gene has CDR1 MNHEY and CDR2 SMNVEV (reference sequence). The V end lost 3 bases, the J end lost 0 bases, and 13 bases lay between the germline ends. The CDR3 totals 16 residues. The CDR3 here is CASSLSRSVSTDTQYF. The CDR3 bases are TGTGCCAGCAGTTTGTCTCGGTCGGTCAGCACAGATACGCAGTATTTT.